The clone carrying this T cell receptor (beta chain) came up many times. The authors produced cDNA by 5'RACE using 10-nucleotide random UMIs. TCRdb reanalysed the 5' RACE reads using MiXCR and keeps one entry per CDR3 protein. The table includes over 55,000 distinct CDR3 sequences, around 9.6% detected once. The source of the sample is a study of neurological immune-mediated disorders. Noted time point: longitudinal time-point 1 (baseline). PBMCs numbering 2 million and stored at -80 C yielded the unsorted libraries. The CDR3 is 15 residues long. The V gene end was trimmed by 2 bases and the J gene end by 2 bases; junction bases not matched to a gene: 6. CDR1 and CDR2 (germline): DFQATT, SNEGSKA (reference sequence).

The source material was PBMCs. This clonotype originated in a man in his thirties or forties in good health. This chain joins TRBV20-1 and TRBJ1-5; 7 bases agree with TRBD1. CDR3 bases: TGCAGTGCTAGAATCCCAACAGGGGGCAATCAGCCCCAGCATTTT. Its protein is CSARIPTGGNQPQHF.